This T cell receptor beta chain was identified during a study of blood T cell repertoires in COVID-19 (dated by TCRdb to between 2020 and 2021). Some background on the complete study: The collaborator samples originated in the United States, Italy and Spain and spanned the acute and convalescent phases of COVID-19. The prospective study material was composed of cDNA or gDNA derived from T cells, B-cell-depleted T cells, or PBMCs. The dataset comprised deeply sampled blood TCRbeta repertoires from subjects exposed to, actively infected with, or recovered from COVID-19. The repertoires were made available in a free public database intended to serve as a resource for research on the immune response to SARS-CoV-2. The samples were drawn from the first 160 participants of the ongoing ImmuneRACE study and from 1,254 subjects provided by 6 global collaborators. Sample metadata almost always included a de-identified subject ID, COVID-19 status, age in years and sex. Where available, HLA class I and class II types were taken from metadata supplied by the sample provider and were not determined by assay-based typing.

As for this clone: The antigen it binds to is not known. Within one base of it there is no much larger clone, and no base qualities were kept.

TCRbeta CDR3 regions were amplified from genomic DNA by means of the immunoSEQ Assay, a bias-controlled multiplex PCR. In the paper's pipeline: Nucleated cell counts per sample were estimated from amplification of reference gene primers within the assay. To quantify the absolute abundance of each unique TCRbeta CDR3 rearrangement, sequence reads were collapsed and filtered. For each sample, productive Simpson clonality was calculated as the square root of Simpson's diversity index over productive rearrangements. Held by TCRdb, this immuneACCESS table contains in-frame sequences only and omits some clones. Under half of the omission traces to an unresolved V gene where checked; the cause of the rest is unknown. V and J calls plus clone size are reproduced from that table; the DNA served to infer D and trimming. This sample gives about 64,000 clones in total; 80% to 90% of them show up just once. The ten largest clones add up to 3.2% of the sample.

A distance of 18 bases separates the germline ends of V and J, which lose 4 bases and 4 bases respectively. For CDR1 and CDR2, the germline V gene lists SGDLS and YYNGEE. The CDR3 runs 16 amino acids, cysteine and phenylalanine included. Left in the record is the CDR3 DNA by itself, 48 bases read in frame from the first base. Whole blood was collected in K2EDTA tubes by collaborating institutions according to the institutions' own protocols. For TCRbeta analysis, collaborators shipped samples in one of three forms: frozen whole blood, isolated PBMCs, or DNA extracted from either of those sample types. The paper as a whole reports these results and caveats: Clinical and demographic metadata were provided uncurated, with the amount varying by source and participant.

Material: peripheral blood. The chain joins TRBV9 to TRBJ2-1; D gene: possibly TRBD1, on 7 matching bases. The source of this sequence is a man aged 50 to 60 with active COVID-19. The DNA is TGTGCCAGCAGCTCCAGGGGGGACTCCGGATACAATGAGCAGTTCTTC. This sequence encodes CASSSRGDSGYNEQFF.